This entry lists 16 T cell receptor beta chains sequenced from one sample in a study of shared clonotypes between healthy human individuals. Data came from immunoSEQ multiplex PCR; TCRdb stores just in-frame clones and leaves some out. The sample includes more than 2 million clones, 95% of them seen just once. Sequenced material: naive CD4+ T cells sorted from blood. As for subset: CD45RA+ positively selected. These receptors were taken from a man aged 18 to 29 in good health.

The V gene is TRBV9, the J gene TRBJ1-1, with 9 bases fitting TRBD1. The V and J ends lost 4 bases and 0 bases, in that order; junction bases with no gene match: 7. The CDR3 is 16 amino acids. The germline gives CDR1 SGDLS, CDR2 YYNGEE. CDR3 region: CASSTKGQGMNTEAFF. The CDR3 coding sequence is TGTGCCAGCAGCACTAAGGGACAGGGCATGAACACTGAAGCTTTCTTT.

The chain joins TRBV6-5 to TRBJ2-5, with no clear D. CDR3 length equals 14 residues. Looked up from germline, CDR1 is MNHEY and CDR2 is SVGAGI. Trimming stripped 6 bases from V and 5 bases from J, with 16 bases between. The CDR3 is CASRQQPDGETQYF. CDR3 coding DNA: TGTGCCAGCAGGCAACAGCCCGACGGTGAGACCCAGTACTTC.

This clone was seen a single time. The chain couples TRBV5-1 to TRBJ1-2; TRBD1 might be the D (6 bases). V dropped 4 bases and J dropped 6 bases, with 16 bases sitting between them. This CDR3 spans 14 amino acids. Germline V CDR1 and CDR2: SGHRS, YFSETQ. CDR3 loop: CASSPSGGAHGYTF. CDR3 DNA sequence: TGCGCCAGCAGCCCCTCCGGGGGGGCCCATGGCTACACCTTC.

The gene calls are TRBV9 and TRBJ1-1; 7 bases align to TRBD1. This CDR3 region has 14 residues. Looked up from germline, CDR1 is SGDLS and CDR2 is YYNGEE. The junction had 6 bases not matched to a gene; V was cut back by 7 bases and J by 0 bases. CDR3 residues: CASSKGQMNTEAFF. CDR3 in DNA: TGTGCCAGCTCCAAGGGACAGATGAACACTGAAGCTTTCTTT. Full variable domain (remainder filled in from reference TRBV9 and TRBJ1-1): DSGVTQTPKHLITATGQRVTLRCSPRSGDLSVYWYQQSLDQGLQFLIQYYNGEERAKGNILERFSAQQFPDLHSELNLSSLELGDSALYFCASSKGQMNTEAFFGQGTRLTVV.

The chain employs TRBV18 and TRBJ1-1; a weak D match, TRBD1 (5 bases). The CDR3 contains 15 residues. The germline V gene encodes CDR1 KGHSH and CDR2 LQKENI. The germline V and J ends were trimmed by 1 base and 0 bases, with 9 bases remaining between them. CDR3 DNA: TGTGCCAGCTCACCACTGACAGCGTTGAACACTGAAGCTTTCTTT. This translates into CASSPLTALNTEAFF.

This sequence joins TRBV4-2 and TRBJ2-7; 12 bases are a match to TRBD2. The CDR3 runs to 15 residues. V shed 4 bases and J 2 bases; nucleotides not matched to a gene: 3. Germline CDR1 LGHNA, CDR2 YNFKEQ. This CDR3 reads CASSPTSGGTYEQYF. The CDR3 coding sequence is TGTGCCAGCAGCCCAACTAGCGGGGGGACCTACGAGCAGTACTTC.

The chain couples TRBV29-1 to TRBJ1-3; weak D call: TRBD1 (6 bases). Germline V CDR1 and CDR2: SQVTM, ANQGSEA. The CDR3 consists of 17 residues. The ends were cut back, 0 bases at V and 1 base at J, with 16 bases in the middle. CDR3 nucleotide sequence: TGCAGCGTTGAAGACCCTAAACGGACAGTGTCTGGAAACACCATATATTTT. Translated, it gives CSVEDPKRTVSGNTIYF.

This sequence joins TRBV5-1 and TRBJ2-2, with TRBD1 matching over 9 bases. The CDR3 extends over 16 amino acids. With V trimmed by 3 bases and J by 7 bases, 10 bases remained unmatched. In germline, CDR1 is SGHRS, CDR2 YFSETQ. The CDR3, as DNA: TGCGCCAGCAGCTCGGGACAGGGAGATCTAAACGGGGAGCTGTTTTTT. Encoded protein: CASSSGQGDLNGELFF.

The rearrangement joins TRBV19 to TRBJ1-2; maybe TRBD1 (5 bases). The CDR3 is 15 residues long. From germline, CDR1 is LNHDA and CDR2 SQIVND (reference sequence). V was pared by 3 bases and J by 0 bases, with 11 bases between. CDR3 in DNA: TGTGCCAGTAGTATCAAAGACAGTACTAACTATGGCTACACCTTC. Its protein product is CASSIKDSTNYGYTF.

The chain has TRBV27 and TRBJ2-4, with D perhaps TRBD2 (5 bases). V lost 7 bases, J lost 8 bases, and 18 bases lay in between. The CDR3 extends over 14 amino acids. CDR1 is MNHEY and CDR2 is SMNVEV in the germline V gene (reference sequence). The CDR3 DNA follows: TGTGCCAGCAAGGGATCGGGGAAGATGGACATTCAGTACTTC. Amino acids: CASKGSGKMDIQYF.

The chain carries TRBV13 and TRBJ1-1, with unresolved D. In germline, CDR1 is PRHDT, CDR2 FYEKMQ (reference sequence). V was cut by 0 bases and J by 3 bases, with 11 bases left in between. This CDR3 region has 15 residues. The CDR3 DNA follows: TGTGCCAGCAGCTTAGGCCTCCGCGGGCACACTGAAGCTTTCTTT. This translates into CASSLGLRGHTEAFF.

The rearrangement uses TRBV7-9 and TRBJ1-3, with D perhaps matching TRBD1 (6 bases). The CDR3 covers 16 residues. From germline, CDR1 is SEHNR and CDR2 FQNEAQ (reference sequence). Trimming left V 5 bases short and J 2 bases short, with 16 bases between. CDR3: CASSLQGSTTGNTIYF. CDR3 DNA: TGTGCCAGCAGCCTCCAGGGGAGCACCACTGGAAACACCATATATTTT.

V and J are TRBV2 and TRBJ2-7; D might be TRBD1 (6 bases). Looked up from germline, CDR1 is SNHLY and CDR2 is FYNNEI. V was cut by 8 bases and J by 0 bases, with 26 bases left in between. The CDR3 sequence is 18 residues long. The CDR3 protein is CASSTGFFWGTRSYEQYF. CDR3 DNA sequence: TGTGCCAGCTCAACCGGCTTTTTTTGGGGGACACGCTCCTACGAGCAGTACTTC.

The sample holds a few counts of this clone. The chain recombines TRBV19 with TRBJ2-6, with no clear D. Germline V CDR1 and CDR2: LNHDA, SQIVND (reference sequence). The CDR3 spans 16 residues. The ends were cut back, 3 bases at V and 3 bases at J, with 12 bases in the middle. CDR3 nucleotides: TGTGCCAGTAGTATGGGCAGTCCAGGTGGGGCCAACGTCCTGACTTTC. This sequence encodes CASSMGSPGGANVLTF.

The gene calls are TRBV5-4 and TRBJ2-3; D is possibly TRBD2 (6 bases). CDR1 and CDR2 from the germline V gene are SGHNT and YYREEE (reference sequence). The CDR3 loop spans 13 amino acids. V was cut by 3 bases and J by 2 bases, with 7 bases left in between. CDR3 sequence: CASSWDFTDTQYF. Written as DNA, the CDR3 is TGTGCCAGCAGCTGGGACTTCACAGATACGCAGTATTTT.

Note on this clone: The same CDR3 is also encoded by other DNA sequences in this sample. The chain joins TRBV30 to TRBJ2-5; perhaps TRBD2 as D (6 bases). V was cut by 5 bases and J by 2 bases, with 12 bases left in between. The length of the CDR3 is 13 residues. Germline CDR1 and CDR2: GTSNPN and SVGIG (reference sequence). The CDR3 is CAWAPGLQETQYF. CDR3 sequence (DNA): TGTGCCTGGGCTCCGGGACTTCAAGAGACCCAGTACTTC.